Presented here are 19 T cell receptor beta chains from one specimen sequenced in a study of CDR3 diversity in severe acne. TCRdb fed the PCR reads into MiXCR, producing one record per CDR3 protein. The data contain more than 70,000 distinct CDR3 sequences, around 50% of them singletons. What was sequenced was blood. The receptors stem from a male donor with severe acne vulgaris.

This clonotype was recorded only once. Germline is not matched at one junction end, which may reflect a read error. The chain couples TRBV29-1 to TRBJ2-3; no clear D gene. Germline assignment: CDR1 SQVTM and CDR2 ANQGSEA. CDR3 length: 10 residues. The CDR3 region is CSVKADTQYF. In DNA, the CDR3 is TGCAGCGTTAAAGCCGATACCCAGTATTTT.

V and J are TRBV29-1 and TRBJ2-7, with D possibly matching TRBD2 (5 bases). This CDR3 contains 12 residues. Germline CDR1 SQVTM, CDR2 ANQGSEA. Between the trimmed V and J ends, which lost 4 bases and 1 base, there was a span of 8 bases. The CDR3 DNA sequence: TGCAGCGTTGCGGGGAATTCCTACGAGCAGTACTTC. This translates into CSVAGNSYEQYF.

The sample holds a few counts of this clonotype. The V and J genes are TRBV4-1 and TRBJ2-1; 10 bases map to TRBD2. V trimming: 2 bases; J trimming: 2 bases; junction bases outside the gene matches: 3. The germline V gene encodes CDR1 MGHRA and CDR2 YSYEKL. The CDR3 sequence is 16 residues long. CDR3: CASSQKSGGAYNEQFF. CDR3 nucleotide sequence: TGCGCCAGCAGCCAAAAAAGCGGGGGGGCCTACAATGAGCAGTTCTTC.

Concerning this clonotype itself: This may arise from a read error, as a much more abundant clone is one base away. This chain connects TRBV10-3 to TRBJ2-1, with 10 bases lining up with TRBD2. The CDR3 length is 13 residues. V shed 9 bases, J shed 8 bases, and the junction held 7 bases outside the gene matches. The V gene's germline CDR1 is ENHRY and CDR2 SYGVKD. Here the CDR3 reads CAMGAGGLDEQFF. CDR3 nucleotide sequence: TGTGCCATGGGAGCGGGAGGGTTGGATGAGCAGTTCTTC.

This clonotype was picked up a small number of times. The genes are TRBV29-1 and TRBJ1-2; 9 nucleotides line up with TRBD1. This CDR3 has 15 residues. Germline-derived CDR1 and CDR2 are SQVTM and ANQGSEA. The ends lost 6 bases at V and 5 bases at J; junction bases unmatched: 13. The chain's CDR3 is CSVGLPGQGGYGYTF. CDR3 in DNA: TGCAGCGTGGGTCTACCGGGACAGGGAGGGTATGGCTACACCTTC.

This clonotype was found once. This chain connects TRBV6-6 to TRBJ2-5, with D possibly being TRBD1 (6 bases). Per germline, CDR1 MNHNY and CDR2 SVGAGI (reference sequence). V was cut by 6 bases and J by 6 bases, with 11 bases left in between. The CDR3 is 12 residues long. Written as DNA, the CDR3 is TGTGCCAGCAGACAGGGCGGGCAGACCCAGTACTTC. Translating it yields CASRQGGQTQYF.

The V call is TRBV5-5, the J call TRBJ1-1; D is uncertain. V dropped 5 bases and J dropped 1 base, with 6 bases sitting between them. CDR1 and CDR2 (germline): SGHKS, YYEKEE (reference sequence). CDR3 size: 12 residues. CDR3 amino acids: CASRLPNTEAFF. CDR3 sequence (DNA): TGTGCCAGCAGGCTACCGAACACTGAAGCTTTCTTT.

This clonotype was counted many times. The gene calls are TRBV20-1 and TRBJ2-3; 8 bases fit TRBD1. With V trimmed by 2 bases and J by 3 bases, 7 bases remained unmatched. There are 15 residues in the CDR3. Germline CDR1 and CDR2: DFQATT and SNEGSKA (reference sequence). CDR3 coding DNA: TGCAGTGCTAGACCTGACAGGGGAGTGACAGATACGCAGTATTTT. This gives the protein CSARPDRGVTDTQYF.

The chain links TRBV4-2 to TRBJ2-1, with D tentatively TRBD2 (6 bases). Trimming removed 0 bases from V and 6 bases from J, with 12 bases in between. CDR1 is LGHNA and CDR2 is YNFKEQ in the germline V gene. The CDR3 loop spans 15 amino acids. The CDR3 sequence: CASSQDDSGANEQFF. CDR3 bases: TGTGCCAGCAGCCAAGACGATAGCGGCGCCAATGAGCAGTTCTTC.

Regarding this clonotype: A read error may be the cause here, since a much bigger clone is one base away. CDR3 in amino acids: CASSSGDNNEQFF. The CDR3 coding sequence is TGCGCCAGCAGCTCGGGGGACAATAATGAGCAGTTCTTC. The genes are TRBV5-1 and TRBJ2-1; D tentatively reads TRBD1 or TRBD2 (6 bases each). V gave up 3 bases and J gave up 7 bases, with 11 bases separating them. CDR1 and CDR2 from the germline V gene are SGHRS and YFSETQ. This CDR3 spans 13 amino acids.

At least ten counts were recorded for this clonotype. J is TRBJ2-3 and V is TRBV7-2, with TRBD2 matching 7 bases. Trimming took 1 base from V and 0 from J; bases not matched to a gene: 7. Germline loops: CDR1 SGHTA, CDR2 FQGNSA. This CDR3 has 17 amino acids. The DNA of the CDR3 is TGTGCCAGCAGCTTAGGCCCCCTAGCGGTGAGCACAGATACGCAGTATTTT. The encoded protein is CASSLGPLAVSTDTQYF. Full variable domain (outside the CDR3, taken from reference TRBV7-2 and TRBJ2-3): GAGVSQSPSNKVTEKGKDVELRCDPISGHTALYWYRQSLGQGLEFLIYFQGNSAPDKSGLPSDRFSAERTGGSVSTLTIQRTQQEDSAVYLCASSLGPLAVSTDTQYFGPGTRLTVL.

Many counts were recorded for this clonotype. This chain links TRBV10-3 with TRBJ1-1; TRBD1 might be the D (6 bases). The V end was cut by 3 bases, the J end by 1 base, with 12 bases between. Germline V gene sequence: CDR1 ENHRY, CDR2 SYGVKD. This CDR3 region has 15 residues. Written as DNA, the CDR3 is TGTGCCATCAGTGATTACAGGGCTGAGAACACTGAAGCTTTCTTT. Protein sequence: CAISDYRAENTEAFF.

Regarding this clonotype: This may be a read error, as it is one base from a much larger clone. This sequence joins TRBV5-1 and TRBJ1-1; D unresolved. The CDR3 consists of 14 residues. The germline CDR1 and CDR2 sequences are SGHRS and YFSETQ. This CDR3 is CAGSLIGGEGEAFF. The CDR3 coding sequence is TGCGCCGGCAGCTTAATCGGCGGTGAAGGGGAAGCTTTCTTT.

Ten or more counts support this clonotype. The chain is built from TRBV6-5 and TRBJ1-5; D is ambiguous. This CDR3 has 14 amino acids. The V gene lost 6 bases and the J gene lost 7 bases, with 16 bases spanning the gap. Germline loops: CDR1 MNHEY, CDR2 SVGAGI. DNA for the CDR3: TGTGCCAGCAGCTCTCGCCTCTCAGCGCAGCCCCAGCATTTT. Encoded protein: CASSSRLSAQPQHF.

Turning to this clonotype: Lacking the conserved final phenylalanine or tryptophan, this CDR3 likely reflects a read error. The V and J genes are TRBV9 and TRBJ2-6; 11 bases are a match to TRBD1. J gave up 2 bases and V 3 bases, and 7 bases lay outside the gene matches. This CDR3 has 18 amino acids. Germline CDR1 SGDLS, CDR2 YYNGEE. The CDR3 DNA sequence: TGTGCCAGCAGCGCGGGACAGGGGGTGATTGCTGGGGCCAACGTCCTGACTCTC. Amino acid sequence: CASSAGQGVIAGANVLTL.

This chain links TRBV5-6 with TRBJ1-2, with D maybe TRBD1 (6 bases). The V end lost 2 bases, the J end lost 6 bases, and 14 bases lay between the germline ends. This CDR3 contains 14 residues. Germline V CDR1 and CDR2: SGHDT, YYEEEE. The CDR3 coding sequence is TGTGCCAGCAGCTTAGGGGGGACGGGGAATGGCTACACCTTC. Protein: CASSLGGTGNGYTF.

The gene calls are TRBV4-1 and TRBJ2-3; the match to TRBD1 covers 7 bases. The CDR3 has 16 amino acids. CDR1 and CDR2 from the germline V gene are MGHRA and YSYEKL. V dropped 0 bases and J dropped 0; count of bases not matched to a gene: 3. CDR3 protein: CASSQDRDSSTDTQYF. The CDR3 DNA reads as TGCGCCAGCAGCCAAGATCGGGACAGTAGCACAGATACGCAGTATTTT.

This clonotype was seen at least ten times. The rearrangement uses TRBV7-2 and TRBJ2-1, with D perhaps given as TRBD1 or TRBD2 (6 bases each). V lost 5 bases and J lost 7, with 18 bases in between. CDR1 and CDR2 (germline): SGHTA, FQGNSA. The CDR3 has 15 residues. The CDR3 DNA is TGTGCCAGCAGCCCGTCCGGGGGCGCGACGAATGAGCAGTTCTTC. This codes for CASSPSGGATNEQFF.

This clonotype showed up many times. The chain recombines TRBV7-8 with TRBJ2-5; no clear D gene. Germline CDR1 SGHVS, CDR2 FQNEAQ. This CDR3 is 17 amino acids long. V lost 3 bases to trimming and J lost 2 bases, with 19 bases between them. CDR3 sequence: CASSFARLVIRQETQYF. The DNA for the CDR3 is TGTGCCAGCAGCTTCGCGAGGCTAGTCATCAGGCAAGAGACCCAGTACTTC. The full variable domain, its missing parts supplied by reference TRBV7-8 and TRBJ2-5, is GAGVSQSPRYKVAKRGQDVALRCDPISGHVSLFWYQQALGQGPEFLTYFQNEAQLDKSGLPSDRFFAERPEGSVSTLKIQRTQQEDSAVYLCASSFARLVIRQETQYFGPGTRLLVL.